Listed here is a single T cell receptor beta chain. No antigen is known for it. From germline, CDR1 is WNHNN and CDR2 SYGVQD (reference sequence). V was pared by 6 bases and J by 5 bases, with 14 bases between. The CDR3 contains 13 residues. This sample is drawn from a study of T cell responses to AZD1222 COVID-19 vaccine. Study-wide findings and caveats: A reported finding is that nearly half of spike-specific TCRs target unmutated variant regions.

Here immunoSEQ multiplex PCR was the method, and the copy in TCRdb shows in-frame clones only, minus some. The repertoire holds about 86,000 clones, 70% to 80% seen once, with roughly 21% in the top ten. The chain uses TRBV10-1 and TRBJ2-7; the D call may be TRBD1 or TRBD2 (5 bases each). The TCR comes from an adult in good health. Sequences were derived from peripheral blood, sampled on day 0 of AZD1222 vaccination. The DNA for the CDR3 is TGCGCCAGCAGGAAGGACGGGACCGACGAGCAGTACTTC. It specifies CASRKDGTDEQYF.